A selection of T cell receptor beta chains follows, all from one sample in a study of OX40 agonist ivuxolimab in advanced cancers. The method was immunoSEQ multiplex PCR; TCRdb's version includes in-frame clones alone and lacks a portion of them. Of under 85,000 clones detected, more than 75% appear once; the ten largest clones hold 0.45% to 0.55%. Here the sequenced sample was CD4+ or CD8+ T cells sorted from blood, taken in a trial of the OX40 agonist ivuxolimab. Receptors were obtained from an adult with an advanced solid tumor such as melanoma, head and neck, liver or kidney cancer. The conserved cysteine and the conserved F or W are not part of the CDR3 here. The order of the fields is V gene, CDR3 length, CDR3 protein.

V gene: TRBV19; CDR3 length: 15; CDR3 protein: ASSQQGHRGKTYEQY
V gene: TRBV6-5; CDR3 length: 13; CDR3 protein: ASSYEQGRLDGYT
V gene: TRBV5-5; CDR3 length: 13; CDR3 protein: ASSLTGRSTDTQY
V gene: TRBV28; CDR3 length: 12; CDR3 protein: ASSAAGSGNTIY
V gene: TRBV18; CDR3 length: 11; CDR3 protein: ASSRSNTDTQY
V gene: TRBV4-3; CDR3 length: 13; CDR3 protein: ASSQEARGSYEQY
V gene: TRBV5-8; CDR3 length: 10; CDR3 protein: ASTPGGYGYT
V gene: TRBV5-4; CDR3 length: 18; CDR3 protein: ASSASAIGAFSGSYEGGY
V gene: TRBV19; CDR3 length: 13; CDR3 protein: ASSRGLAGDYEQY
V gene: TRBV5-6; CDR3 length: 13; CDR3 protein: ASSLMAGSRTEAF
V gene: TRBV7-2; CDR3 length: 9; CDR3 protein: ASSPPYGYT
V gene: TRBV19; CDR3 length: 11; CDR3 protein: ASSGTGNQPQH
V gene: TRBV29-1; CDR3 length: 11; CDR3 protein: SVVGKNDYGYT
V gene: TRBV6-5; CDR3 length: 12; CDR3 protein: ASSKTYSNQPQH
V gene: TRBV7-3; CDR3 length: 12; CDR3 protein: ASSTGTGSNEQF
V gene: TRBV19; CDR3 length: 12; CDR3 protein: ASTGTITTDTQY
V gene: TRBV28; CDR3 length: 9; CDR3 protein: ATGSNYGYT
V gene: TRBV6-1; CDR3 length: 10; CDR3 protein: ASSYRQTGYT
V gene: TRBV7-9; CDR3 length: 15; CDR3 protein: ASNAGDRGLSGNTIY
V gene: TRBV11-2; CDR3 length: 12; CDR3 protein: ASSPPSHGLAQY
V gene: TRBV10-3; CDR3 length: 11; CDR3 protein: ASRAGQGETQY
V gene: TRBV6-1; CDR3 length: 14; CDR3 protein: ASSEAMWGGTDTQY
V gene: TRBV6-5; CDR3 length: 12; CDR3 protein: ASSYRDRDYGYT
V gene: TRBV10-3; CDR3 length: 11; CDR3 protein: AISPRTGPGYT